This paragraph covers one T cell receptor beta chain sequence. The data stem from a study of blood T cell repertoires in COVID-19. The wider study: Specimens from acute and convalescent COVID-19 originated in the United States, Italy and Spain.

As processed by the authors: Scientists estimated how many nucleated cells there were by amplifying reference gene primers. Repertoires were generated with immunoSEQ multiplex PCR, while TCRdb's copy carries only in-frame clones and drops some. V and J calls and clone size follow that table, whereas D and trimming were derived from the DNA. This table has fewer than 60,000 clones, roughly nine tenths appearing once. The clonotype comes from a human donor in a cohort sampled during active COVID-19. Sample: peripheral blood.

The CDR3 here is CASSLEEGLGETQYF. The CDR3 DNA sequence: TGTGCCAGCAGCTTAGAGGAGGGTCTGGGAGAGACCCAGTACTTC. V is TRBV11-2 and J is TRBJ2-5; possible D gene TRBD2, 6 bases. With 0 bases removed from V and 4 bases from J, the gap between germline ends came to 12 bases. CDR1 and CDR2 from the germline V gene are SGHAT and FQNNGV. This CDR3 contains 15 residues.